This TCR beta chain was sequenced for a study of blood T cell repertoires in COVID-19. The protocol was immunoSEQ multiplex PCR, while the TCRdb copy is restricted to in-frame clones and leaves out a portion. The data contain some 320,000 clones, roughly 85% of them singletons. Cohorts were based on clinical histories the participants reported. Shortly before study entry, within 2 weeks, exposed participants had met a COVID-19 case. This CDR3 has 15 residues. V lost 2 bases, J lost 6 bases, and 17 bases lay in between. Germline V gene lookup returns CDR1 MDHEN and CDR2 SYDVKM. Specimen: PBMCs or T cells enriched from blood (not recorded which). V gene TRBV28 combines with J gene TRBJ2-7; the D is unclear. The receptor comes from a woman aged 25 to 39 who had been exposed to COVID-19. In nucleotides, the CDR3 is TGTGCCAGCAGTTTAGATCATCGAGCGTCGTCCGAGCAGTACTTC. It specifies CASSLDHRASSEQYF.